The present entry profiles one T cell receptor (beta chain) with its context. This sample stems from a study of blood T cell repertoires in COVID-19. As for the study in general: Samples came from the United States, Italy and Spain, spanning acute and convalescent COVID-19.

In the source study's methods: Using reference gene primer amplification, nucleated cell counts were estimated. Generated by immunoSEQ multiplex PCR, the TCRdb table keeps only in-frame clones and is missing some. That table furnishes V, J and clone size, whereas the DNA furnished D and trimming. The sample consists of about 250,000 clones, roughly 90% of them appearing once. The sample consisted of peripheral blood. The receptor was derived from a woman aged 30 to 39 with acute or convalescent COVID-19.

This CDR3 reads CATGLVLSDTQYF. In nucleotides, the CDR3 is TGTGCCACCGGACTAGTTCTTTCAGATACGCAGTATTTT. The V and J genes are TRBV15 and TRBJ2-3, with TRBD2 matching 7 bases. Trimming took 8 bases from V and 4 from J; bases not matched to a gene: 6. The V gene's germline CDR1 is LNHNV and CDR2 YYDKDF (reference sequence). This CDR3 spans 13 amino acids.